This paragraph covers one T cell receptor beta chain sequence. The record originates from a study of blood T cell repertoires in COVID-19. Study as a whole: The United States, Italy and Spain were the sources of the acute and convalescent COVID-19 samples. The cDNA or gDNA used as material had been derived from T cells, B-cell-depleted T cells, or PBMCs.

Authors' processing steps: Scientists estimated how many nucleated cells there were by amplifying reference gene primers. Measured with immunoSEQ multiplex PCR; TCRdb has only the in-frame clones, and not every one. The V and J calls and clone size come from that table; D and trimming were worked out from the DNA. The top ten hold around 3.3% of the sample, which has a few hundred thousand clones, approximately 90% seen once. The CDR3 runs to 19 residues. The genes are TRBV21-1 and TRBJ1-5; the D call TRBD1 from the table was never checked on the DNA. TRBV21-1 is a pseudogene locus. The sequenced sample was peripheral blood. The TCR originated in a man between 18 and 29 years old with active or convalescent COVID-19. In DNA form, the CDR3 reads TGTGCCAGCAGCAAAGAGGTGAAGGGGGACAGGTCTTACAATCAGCCCCAGCATTTT. Its translation is CASSKEVKGDRSYNQPQHF.